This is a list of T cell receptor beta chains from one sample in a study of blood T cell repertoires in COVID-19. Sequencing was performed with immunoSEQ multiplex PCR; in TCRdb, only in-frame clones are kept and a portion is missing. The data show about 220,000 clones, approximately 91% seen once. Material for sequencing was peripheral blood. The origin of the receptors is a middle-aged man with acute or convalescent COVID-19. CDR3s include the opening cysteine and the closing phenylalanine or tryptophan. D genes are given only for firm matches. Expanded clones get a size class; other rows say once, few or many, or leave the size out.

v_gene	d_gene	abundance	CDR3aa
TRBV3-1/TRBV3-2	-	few	CASSQEAPYEQYF
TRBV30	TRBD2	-	CAWSVIGGTSGDAYEQYF
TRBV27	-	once	CASSLQDIHEQYF
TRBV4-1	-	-	CASSQVSELFNPRVVTEAFF
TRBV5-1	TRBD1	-	CASSLAGHAQGAGSPLHF
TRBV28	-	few	CASSLSIGGAGELFF
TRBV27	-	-	CASSWGGYNSPLHF
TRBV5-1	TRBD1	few	CASSLGQGGEKLFF
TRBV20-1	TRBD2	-	CSASSGSGVDTQYF
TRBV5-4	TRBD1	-	CASSGDSLSTEQYF
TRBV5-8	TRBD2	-	CASSLARLAGVVTDTQYF
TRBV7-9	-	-	CASSPSGSLREQFF
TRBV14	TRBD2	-	CASSQLAGGAYIYEQYF
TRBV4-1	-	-	CASSQGWGGRGTEAFF
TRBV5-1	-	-	CASSLPASESYEQYF
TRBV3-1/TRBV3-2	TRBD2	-	CASSLSSGGALDTQYF
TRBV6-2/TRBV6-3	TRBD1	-	CASSQGQGYGYTF
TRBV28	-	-	CASSRGPTGSYEQYF
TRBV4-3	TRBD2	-	CASSRDYSSYNEQFF
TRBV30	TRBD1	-	CAWSRTGIESPLHF
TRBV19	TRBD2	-	CASGLAENTGELFF
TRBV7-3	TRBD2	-	CASSLPGRADTQYF
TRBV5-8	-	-	CARTVGANEKLFF
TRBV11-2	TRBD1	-	CASSLLPPGQGHTEAFF
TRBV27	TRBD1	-	CASSPGQGLEQYF
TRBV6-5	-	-	CASSYSPGSQETQYF
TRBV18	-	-	CASSPPGVNTEAFF
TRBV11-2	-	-	CASSPLGGSNSPLHF
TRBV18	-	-	CASSPLSTGELFF
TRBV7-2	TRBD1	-	CASSSGQGSYNSPLHF
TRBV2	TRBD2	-	CASSASVGGEYNEQFF
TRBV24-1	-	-	CATSDQSVHEQYF
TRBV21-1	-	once	CASSRRGGTGYTGELFF
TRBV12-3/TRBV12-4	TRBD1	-	CASNDRGNQPQHF
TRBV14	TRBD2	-	CASSHLTSGGFYEQYF
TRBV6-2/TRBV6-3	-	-	CASSSRLRSDSPLHF
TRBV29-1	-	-	CSVGFESNTIYF
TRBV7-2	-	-	CASRLTRRNEQFF
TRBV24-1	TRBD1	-	CATSDSQTGVLYEQYF
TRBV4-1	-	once	CASSQDQGSNQPQHF
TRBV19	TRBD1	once	CASSYYGTANGYTF
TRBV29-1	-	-	CSVLEAERGNTIYF
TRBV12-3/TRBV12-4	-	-	CASSLGITDTQYF
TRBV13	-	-	CASSLRGAPSGYTF
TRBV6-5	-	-	CASSYAGQDGGEQYF
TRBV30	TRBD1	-	CAWSTGAGQVFYEQFF
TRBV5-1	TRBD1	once	CASSQFLQGVSNYGYTF
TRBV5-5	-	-	CASSLGEGVGGYTF
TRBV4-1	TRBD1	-	CASSPTGGNYGYTF
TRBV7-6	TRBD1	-	CASSKGGTGGNYGYTF
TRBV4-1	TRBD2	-	CASSLSGRAEDTQYF
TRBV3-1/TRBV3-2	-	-	CASSQDLRGSSPGNEQYF
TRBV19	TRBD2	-	CATRAGGPNEQFF
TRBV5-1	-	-	CASSFSQQGTSRDEQYF
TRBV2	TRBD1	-	CASRVGTARSGNTIYF
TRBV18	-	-	CASSLIDRNEAFF
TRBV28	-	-	CASSQQGEGSYEQYF
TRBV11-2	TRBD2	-	CASSFDSGRVIDTQYF
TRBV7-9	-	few	CASSLVARGRGGEAFF
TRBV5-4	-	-	CASSWGGGEQFF